The 26 T cell receptor beta chains below were found in one sample sequenced in a study of blood T cells in healthy people across ages. A second PCR, run for about 6 to 11 cycles, used a sample-barcoded 5' primer plus a J-beta primer mix. TCRdb independently ran MiXCR on the 5' RACE reads; one entry per CDR3 protein. The table has approximately 940,000 distinct CDR3 sequences, around 48% seen once. The sample comprised blood. The receptor set was obtained from a man aged 30 to 39 in good health.

The chain combines TRBV30 with TRBJ2-1; 8 nucleotides match TRBD2. Unmatched junction bases numbered 6, after V lost 0 bases and J lost 5 bases. Germline V gene data show CDR1 as GTSNPN and CDR2 as SVGIG (reference sequence). This CDR3 is 15 amino acids long. The CDR3 loop is CAWSVPAGVNNEQFF. CDR3 DNA: TGTGCCTGGAGTGTACCAGCGGGGGTAAACAATGAGCAGTTCTTC. Full variable domain (missing parts from reference TRBV30 and TRBJ2-1): SQTIHQWPATLVQPVGSPLSLECTVEGTSNPNLYWYRQAAGRGLQLLFYSVGIGQISSEVPQNLSASRPQDRQFILSSKKLLLSDSGFYLCAWSVPAGVNNEQFFGPGTRLTVL.

As concerns this clonotype: Germline and junction disagree at one end, which may indicate a read error. The V gene is TRBV5-1, the J gene TRBJ1-2; 7 nucleotides match TRBD1. The CDR3 loop spans 15 amino acids. Germline values: CDR1 SGHRS, CDR2 YFSETQ. The DNA for the CDR3 is TGCGCTAGCAGCTCGGAGACAGGGAGTAACTATGGCTACACCTTC. It yields the protein CASSSETGSNYGYTF.

This clonotype was seen a handful of times. The chain recombines TRBV6-5 with TRBJ1-2; D not certain. This CDR3 is 15 amino acids long. The germline gives CDR1 MNHEY, CDR2 SVGAGI. V was pared by 5 bases and J by 7 bases, with 20 bases between. CDR3 in DNA: TGTGCCAGCAGTCCCCCCCGTACTAGGCTGGGTGGCTACACCTTC. This gives the protein CASSPPRTRLGGYTF.

CDR3 nucleotides: TGTGCCAGCAGCCACCGTGACAGGGGCAATTCTAACTATGGCTACACCTTC. This translates into CASSHRDRGNSNYGYTF. The rearrangement joins TRBV6-2 or TRBV6-3 to TRBJ1-2; the match to TRBD1 covers 8 bases. Germline CDR1 and CDR2: MNHEY and SVGEGT. The V gene end was trimmed by 6 bases and the J gene end by 0 bases; junction bases not matched to a gene: 12. The CDR3 has 17 amino acids.

This chain connects TRBV6-2 or TRBV6-3 to TRBJ2-1; 10 bases align to TRBD2. V gave up 7 bases and J gave up 3 bases; unmatched junction bases: 9. CDR1 and CDR2 from the germline V gene are MNHEY and SVGEGT. The CDR3 length is 16 residues. DNA for the CDR3: TGTGCCAGCAACGAGGCTAGCGGGGGCAACTACAATGAGCAGTTCTTC. The encoded protein is CASNEASGGNYNEQFF.

The chain links TRBV20-1 to TRBJ2-3; D gene ambiguous. Between the trimmed V and J ends, which lost 3 bases and 6 bases, there was a span of 10 bases. Germline V gives CDR1 DFQATT, CDR2 SNEGSKA (reference sequence). There are 12 residues in the CDR3. CDR3 sequence (DNA): TGCAGTGCTAGTACGTCTTCCGATACGCAGTATTTT. Residues: CSASTSSDTQYF.

This clonotype has a handful of counts. The chain has TRBV18 and TRBJ2-7; tentative D call: TRBD1 (6 bases). CDR1 KGHSH and CDR2 LQKENI come from the germline V gene. Trimming pared 8 bases from V and 0 bases from J, leaving 17 bases between. This CDR3 spans 15 amino acids. In DNA, the CDR3 is TGTGCCAGCCATACGACCGACAGGAGCTCCTACGAGCAGTACTTC. This sequence encodes CASHTTDRSSYEQYF.

This clonotype was recorded a few times. V usage is TRBV12-3 or TRBV12-4 and J usage is TRBJ2-7, with a tentative D call TRBD1 (6 bases). Trimming pared 5 bases from V and 0 bases from J, leaving 8 bases between. The CDR3 sequence is 13 residues long. CDR3 in amino acids: CASSRQVSYEQYF. The CDR3 DNA reads TGTGCCAGCAGTCGACAGGTCTCCTACGAGCAGTACTTC.

In this sample, this clonotype turned up a few times. This chain connects TRBV12-3 or TRBV12-4 to TRBJ1-2, with D hard to call. Deletions cut 2 bases from V and 3 bases from J, with 7 bases between. This CDR3 spans 13 amino acids. The CDR3 DNA follows: TGTGCCAGCAGTTTATACGGCGACTATGGCTACACCTTC. Residues: CASSLYGDYGYTF.

V gene TRBV12-3 or TRBV12-4 combines with J gene TRBJ2-1; the match to TRBD1 covers 7 bases. CDR3 length equals 14 residues. J gave up 7 bases and V 6 bases, and 9 bases lay outside the gene matches. CDR3 DNA: TGTGCCAGCAGAGGACGAGGGGGCGGAAATGAGCAGTTCTTC. It encodes CASRGRGGGNEQFF.

The chain recombines TRBV12-3 or TRBV12-4 with TRBJ2-7; a weak D match, TRBD1 (5 bases). Trimming removed 5 bases at V and 0 bases at J, with 23 bases between. This CDR3 is 18 amino acids long. CDR3: CASSTRGSGEPDSYEQYF. DNA for the CDR3: TGTGCCAGCAGTACAAGGGGATCTGGGGAACCGGACTCCTACGAGCAGTACTTC.

The genes are TRBV20-1 and TRBJ1-2; tentative D call: TRBD1 (5 bases). Between the trimmed V and J ends, which lost 3 bases and 5 bases, there was a span of 10 bases. CDR3 length equals 12 residues. In germline, CDR1 is DFQATT, CDR2 SNEGSKA (reference sequence). The CDR3 nucleotides read TGCAGTGCTAGTCGCAGGGCGTATGGCTACACCTTC. Amino acid sequence: CSASRRAYGYTF.

This clonotype was counted a few times. The chain joins TRBV4-1 to TRBJ2-5; D may be TRBD1 (5 bases). Trimming left V 1 base short and J 2 bases short, with 14 bases between. The CDR3 is 16 residues long. In germline, CDR1 is MGHRA, CDR2 YSYEKL. Here the CDR3 reads CASSQAVAREQETQYF. CDR3 coding DNA: TGCGCCAGCAGCCAAGCGGTCGCCAGGGAACAAGAGACCCAGTACTTC.

This clonotype was recorded once. The V call is TRBV7-6, the J call TRBJ2-3, with 8 bases lining up with TRBD1. The CDR3 spans 14 residues. Germline values: CDR1 SGHVS, CDR2 FNYEAQ. V was pared by 4 bases and J by 6 bases, with 6 bases of the junction left unmatched. CDR3 sequence: CASSSTGGRDTQYF. CDR3 nucleotides: TGTGCCAGCAGCTCCACAGGGGGTCGGGATACGCAGTATTTT.

The chain combines TRBV28 with TRBJ2-5; a weak D match, TRBD1 (6 bases). The J call is in doubt because the DNA end fits TRBJ2-7 better. The CDR3 has 12 amino acids. The germline V gene has CDR1 MDHEN and CDR2 SYDVKM. In nucleotides, the CDR3 is TGTGCCATTACAGGGCCTTGGTACGAGCAGTACTTC. Translating gives CAITGPWYEQYF.

The V gene is TRBV5-1, the J gene TRBJ2-7; D might be TRBD1 or TRBD2, each matching 7 bases. Germline V gene sequence: CDR1 SGHRS, CDR2 YFSETQ. Trimming stripped 6 bases from V and 5 bases from J, with 18 bases between. The CDR3 has 14 residues. In DNA, the CDR3 is TGCGCCAGCACCAAGACAGGGAGGGATAACGAGCAGTACTTC. Protein: CASTKTGRDNEQYF.

This clonotype was detected only a few times. This sequence may be a read error, since a much larger clone differs from it by one base. The chain recombines TRBV4-3 with TRBJ1-2, with unresolved D. Germline values: CDR1 LGHNA, CDR2 YSLEER. V lost 0 bases to trimming and J lost 7 bases, with 9 bases between them. The CDR3 covers 13 residues. The CDR3: CASSQDISCGYTF. In DNA form, the CDR3 reads TGCGCCAGCAGCCAAGATATCAGCTGTGGCTACACCTTC.

The chain carries TRBV4-3 and TRBJ1-1; 7 bases are a match to TRBD1. CDR3 length: 16 residues. Germline loops: CDR1 LGHNA, CDR2 YSLEER. V shed 4 bases, J shed 1 base, and the junction held 9 bases outside the gene matches. This CDR3 is CASSPDRTGENTEAFF. The DNA for the CDR3 is TGCGCCAGCAGCCCCGACCGAACAGGGGAGAACACTGAAGCTTTCTTT.

The sample holds one count of this clonotype. This sequence joins TRBV4-3 and TRBJ1-2; possibly TRBD1 for D (6 bases). Germline values: CDR1 LGHNA, CDR2 YSLEER. This CDR3 comprises 13 residues. Trimming took 0 bases from V and 8 from J, leaving 10 bases between them. CDR3 sequence (DNA): TGCGCCAGCAGCCAAGAACGGAGGGGGGGCTACACCTTC. Its protein is CASSQERRGGYTF.

The J gene is TRBJ2-3, the V gene TRBV6-2 or TRBV6-3; D is perhaps TRBD1 (6 bases). V was trimmed by 5 bases and J by 4 bases, leaving 16 bases between them. The CDR3 loop spans 15 amino acids. Germline loops: CDR1 MNHEY, CDR2 SVGEGT. As DNA, the CDR3 is TGTGCCAGCAGTCAGAACAGGGTACAGGCAGATACGCAGTATTTT. Amino acid sequence: CASSQNRVQADTQYF.

The rearrangement links TRBV25-1 to TRBJ1-2, with D perhaps matching TRBD1 (5 bases). There are 14 residues in the CDR3. The germline CDR1 and CDR2 sequences are MGHDK and SYGVNS. V was pared by 1 base and J by 6 bases, with 12 bases between. This CDR3 reads CASSESGDAHGYTF. The CDR3 region has the DNA TGTGCCAGCAGTGAATCTGGGGACGCCCATGGCTACACCTTC.

In this sample, this clonotype turned up a few times. The chain couples TRBV5-1 to TRBJ2-1; 11 nucleotides align to TRBD2. Germline-derived CDR1 and CDR2 are SGHRS and YFSETQ. The CDR3 extends over 17 amino acids. Trimming at V came to 0 bases and at J to 6 bases, leaving 8 bases not matched to a gene. CDR3 coding DNA: TGCGCCAGCAGCTTGGAGGGTAGCGGGGGGGCAAGCAATGAGCAGTTCTTC. Translation gives CASSLEGSGGASNEQFF.

The chain links TRBV3-1 to TRBJ2-7; D is undetermined. V lost 1 base to trimming and J lost 2 bases, with 12 bases between them. This CDR3 has 15 residues. Germline-derived CDR1 and CDR2 are LGHDT and YNNKEL (reference sequence). CDR3 protein: CASSQGQPLTYEQYF. DNA for the CDR3: TGTGCCAGCAGCCAAGGCCAGCCTTTAACCTACGAGCAGTACTTC.

This clonotype was seen many times. The genes are TRBV10-3 and TRBJ2-5; 8 bases fit TRBD2. This CDR3 is built from 14 residues. Unmatched junction bases numbered 5, after V lost 3 bases and J lost 5 bases. Germline V CDR1 and CDR2: ENHRY, SYGVKD. The CDR3 DNA follows: TGTGCCATCAGTGATCGGCTAGCGGGCGAGACCCAGTACTTC. Protein sequence: CAISDRLAGETQYF.

The J gene is TRBJ1-2, the V gene TRBV12-3 or TRBV12-4; D is unclear. This CDR3 has 12 residues. V lost 5 bases, J lost 7 bases, and 11 bases lay in between. The CDR3 is CASSPAGFGYTF. CDR3 sequence (DNA): TGTGCCAGCAGTCCGGCGGGGTTTGGCTACACCTTC.

The J gene is TRBJ1-2, the V gene TRBV12-3 or TRBV12-4; 7 nucleotides match TRBD1. Trimming removed 5 bases from V and 2 bases from J; junction bases left unmatched: 11. This CDR3 comprises 16 residues. CDR3 protein: CASSIKTGSGNYGYTF. DNA of the CDR3: TGTGCCAGCAGTATCAAGACAGGGTCGGGAAACTATGGCTACACCTTC.